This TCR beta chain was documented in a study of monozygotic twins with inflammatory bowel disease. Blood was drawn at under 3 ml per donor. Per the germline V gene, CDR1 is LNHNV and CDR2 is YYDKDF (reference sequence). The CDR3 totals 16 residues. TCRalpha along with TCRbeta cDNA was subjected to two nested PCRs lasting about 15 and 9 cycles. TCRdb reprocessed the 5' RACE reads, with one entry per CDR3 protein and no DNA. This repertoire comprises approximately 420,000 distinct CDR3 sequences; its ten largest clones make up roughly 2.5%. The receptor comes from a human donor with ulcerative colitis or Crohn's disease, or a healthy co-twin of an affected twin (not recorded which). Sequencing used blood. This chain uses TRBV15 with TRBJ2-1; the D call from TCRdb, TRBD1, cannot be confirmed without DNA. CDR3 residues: CATSGLDRGTYNEQFF.